A selection of T cell receptor beta chains follows, all from one sample in a study of shared clonotypes between healthy human individuals. Only in-frame clones appear in the TCRdb table, and some are missing; sequencing was by immunoSEQ multiplex PCR. The table shows approximately 740,000 clones, with approximately 79% occurring only once. The sequenced sample consisted of memory CD4+ T cells sorted from blood. Receptors were obtained from a young woman in good health. The CDR3 runs from the conserved cysteine through the conserved F or W. D genes are given only for firm matches. Size values are once, few and many counts, or a class for expanded clones, and some rows have none.

TRBJ2-7	TRBV5-1	TRBD1	many	CASSLSQGASGEQYF	TGCGCCAGCAGCTTGTCACAGGGGGCTTCTGGTGAGCAGTACTTC
TRBJ2-6	TRBV28	.	.	CASSLLPLGQNSGANVLTF	TGTGCCAGCAGTTTACTCCCACTAGGACAGAACTCTGGGGCCAACGTCCTGACTTTC
TRBJ1-4	TRBV30	TRBD1	.	CAWSPWTGLAEKLFF	TGTGCCTGGAGTCCATGGACAGGGTTGGCTGAAAAACTGTTTTTT
TRBJ2-1	TRBV30	.	.	CAWRGPQALFF	TGTGCCTGGAGGGGACCTCAAGCGTTGTTCTTC
TRBJ2-2	TRBV11-2	.	.	CASSLVTFGELFF	TGTGCCAGCAGCTTGGTCACTTTCGGGGAGCTGTTTTTT
TRBJ2-5	TRBV19	TRBD2	.	CASSPGLAGSETQYF	TGTGCCAGTAGTCCCGGACTAGCGGGATCGGAGACCCAGTACTTC
TRBJ2-1	TRBV19	.	.	CASSTQLAQFF	TGTGCCAGTAGTACCCAACTAGCGCAGTTCTTC
TRBJ1-5	TRBV27	.	.	CASSLGSYSNQPQHF	TGTGCCAGCAGTTTAGGGTCTTATAGCAATCAGCCCCAGCATTTT
TRBJ1-1	TRBV19	.	.	CASSSQRNTEAFF	TGTGCCAGTAGCTCCCAGCGGAACACTGAAGCTTTCTTT
TRBJ1-2	TRBV7-2	.	few	CASSLGGTVFYGYTF	TGTGCCAGCAGCTTGGGAGGGACTGTTTTCTATGGCTACACCTTC
TRBJ2-7	TRBV2	TRBD1	once	CASSLDREDYEQYF	TGTGCCAGCAGTCTGGACAGGGAAGACTACGAGCAGTACTTC
TRBJ1-1	TRBV4-2	.	many	CASSRPGQRNTEAFF	TGTGCCAGCAGCCGCCCTGGACAGAGGAACACTGAAGCTTTCTTT
TRBJ1-1	TRBV5-6	.	few	CASSLALAGRYTEAFF	TGTGCCAGCAGCTTGGCCCTGGCAGGGAGATACACTGAAGCTTTCTTT
TRBJ1-3	TRBV30	.	.	CAWKRTDTSGNTIYF	TGTGCCTGGAAGAGGACGGACACTTCTGGAAACACCATATATTTT
TRBJ1-6	TRBV4-1	.	.	CASSQAGDNSPLHF	TGCGCCAGCAGCCAAGCAGGGGATAATTCACCCCTCCACTTT
TRBJ1-2	TRBV5-5	.	.	CASSFGVSGPRGYTF	TGTGCCAGCAGCTTCGGGGTTAGCGGGCCGCGTGGCTACACCTTC
TRBJ2-1	TRBV7-3	TRBD2	once	CASSSTGGPYNEQFF	TGTGCCAGCAGCTCGACGGGGGGGCCTTACAATGAGCAGTTCTTC
TRBJ2-4	TRBV18	TRBD1	.	CASSPTGEGQGFAKNIQYF	TGTGCCAGCTCACCTACAGGGGAGGGACAGGGGTTCGCCAAAAACATTCAGTACTTC
TRBJ1-1	TRBV7-8	TRBD1	.	CASSSDRAWRTEAFF	TGTGCCAGCAGCTCTGACAGGGCTTGGAGGACTGAAGCTTTCTTT
TRBJ1-1	TRBV10-1	.	.	CASSPDGNTEAFF	TGCGCCAGCAGCCCCGACGGGAACACTGAAGCTTTCTTT
TRBJ1-2	TRBV5-4	.	.	CASSWAAIYGYTF	TGTGCCAGCAGCTGGGCGGCGATCTATGGCTACACCTTC
TRBJ1-2	TRBV5-8	.	once	CASSLARGPPKGYTF	TGTGCCAGCAGCTTGGCCCGGGGGCCGCCAAAGGGCTACACCTTC
TRBJ1-2	TRBV28	.	.	CASRTINGYTF	TGTGCCAGCAGGACAATAAACGGCTACACCTTC
TRBJ2-1	TRBV7-9	.	.	CASSLRAGALGYNEQFF	TGTGCCAGCAGCTTAAGGGCGGGGGCTCTGGGCTACAATGAGCAGTTCTTC
TRBJ1-5	TRBV28	TRBD1	.	CASSRGGKVQPQHF	TGTGCCAGCAGCAGGGGGGGGAAAGTTCAGCCCCAGCATTTT
TRBJ1-4	TRBV19	.	.	CASSIPGTSDEKLFF	TGTGCCAGTAGTATCCCCGGGACCTCAGATGAAAAACTGTTTTTT
TRBJ2-7	TRBV15	.	.	CATSREPQTSDYEQYF	TGTGCCACCAGCAGAGAACCTCAGACATCAGACTACGAGCAGTACTTC
TRBJ2-2	TRBV6-1	TRBD1	.	CAILDRGGTGELFF	TGTGCCATCCTCGACAGGGGCGGGACCGGGGAGCTGTTTTTT
TRBJ2-3	TRBV27	.	.	CASSASDTQYF	TGTGCCAGCAGTGCCTCAGATACGCAGTATTTT
TRBJ1-4	TRBV5-4	TRBD1	.	CASSGQADEKLFF	TGTGCCAGCAGCGGACAGGCGGACGAAAAACTGTTTTTT
TRBJ1-1	TRBV19	.	.	CASRQGWTEAFF	TGTGCCAGTCGGCAGGGGTGGACTGAAGCTTTCTTT
TRBJ2-2	TRBV9	.	.	CASSPRGRTGELFF	TGTGCCAGCAGCCCCCGGGGGCGCACCGGGGAGCTGTTTTTT
TRBJ2-2	TRBV6-1	.	.	CASLRGEGGELFF	TGTGCCAGCTTGAGGGGTGAGGGCGGGGAGCTGTTTTTT
TRBJ2-3	TRBV18	.	.	CASSPPLEGTDTQYF	TGTGCCAGCTCACCACCGCTAGAGGGCACAGATACGCAGTATTTT
TRBJ1-2	TRBV28	TRBD1	.	CASSSSTGTGVGYTF	TGTGCCAGCAGTTCATCGACCGGGACAGGGGTCGGCTACACCTTC
TRBJ1-4	TRBV28	TRBD1	.	CASSSPVGQGLWKLFF	TGTGCCAGCAGTTCACCGGTGGGACAGGGTCTCTGGAAACTGTTTTTT
TRBJ1-6	TRBV4-1	.	.	CASSPFGSRNSPLHF	TGCGCCAGCAGCCCCTTCGGCTCAAGAAATTCACCCCTCCACTTT
TRBJ2-2	TRBV5-1	TRBD2	.	CASRGRDTGRDPFNTGELFF	TGCGCCAGCAGGGGGAGGGATACAGGACGAGATCCTTTTAACACCGGGGAGCTGTTTTTT
TRBJ1-4	TRBV6-5	.	.	CASSYGAGDEKLFF	TGTGCCAGCAGTTACGGGGCAGGGGATGAAAAACTGTTTTTT
TRBJ1-5	TRBV19	.	once	CASTDRRGQPQHF	TGTGCCAGCACAGACCGCAGGGGACAGCCCCAGCATTTT